These T cell receptor beta chains were read from a single sample in a study of T-cell reconstitution after alpha-beta-depleted transplantation in children. TCRdb fed the PCR reads into MiXCR, producing one record per CDR3 protein. The table has roughly 590,000 distinct CDR3 sequences, 15% to 20% seen once; the top ten hold 1.1%. The source was PBMCs from the stem cell graft donor, collected from the stem cell graft. The receptors here all came from a human donor who donated a stem cell graft to a child with acute myeloid leukemia. CDR3s include the opening cysteine and the closing phenylalanine or tryptophan. The D gene is left open where the match is weak. Clone size is shown for a subset of rows, as once, few, many or a class of expanded clone.

cdr3_aa cdr3_nt d_call cdr3_length clone_size j_call v_call
CASSLERGAGETQYF TGTGCCAGCAGCTTAGAGCGGGGGGCAGGAGAGACCCAGTACTTC TRBD2 15 few TRBJ2-5 TRBV7-2
CASRENRQNGELFF TGCGCCAGCAGGGAGAATCGGCAGAACGGGGAGCTGTTTTTT NA 14 NA TRBJ2-2 TRBV10-1
CSASPGRRGGTTDTQYF TGCAGTGCTAGCCCTGGACGTAGGGGGGGGACGACAGATACGCAGTATTTT NA 17 few TRBJ2-3 TRBV20-1
CASSWTVPSTDTQYF TGTGCCAGCAGTTGGACAGTTCCTAGCACAGATACGCAGTATTTT NA 15 many TRBJ2-3 TRBV6-5
CATNNGGSNTGELFF TGTGCCACCAATAATGGGGGATCGAACACCGGGGAGCTGTTTTTT NA 15 NA TRBJ2-2 TRBV24-1
CASSSGLFNEKLFF TGTGCCAGCAGCTCCGGACTGTTTAATGAAAAACTGTTTTTT NA 14 NA TRBJ1-4 TRBV5-5
CATSDKEDRGPSYEQYF TGTGCCACCAGTGATAAGGAGGACAGGGGGCCCTCCTACGAGCAGTACTTC TRBD1 17 once TRBJ2-7 TRBV24-1
CASSGTGGSNNQPQHF TGTGCCAGCTCGGGGACAGGGGGCTCGAACAATCAGCCCCAGCATTTT TRBD1 16 NA TRBJ1-5 TRBV18
CASSASVGAYNEQFF TGTGCCAGCAGTGCCTCGGTCGGGGCCTACAATGAGCAGTTCTTC NA 15 NA TRBJ2-1 TRBV2
CASSPMGGTLSHEQYF TGTGCCAGCAGCCCCATGGGCGGGACACTGAGCCACGAGCAGTACTTC NA 16 many TRBJ2-7 TRBV7-2
CASSLEGGLGETQYF TGTGCCAGCAGTTTAGAAGGCGGGCTCGGCGAGACCCAGTACTTC NA 15 many TRBJ2-5 TRBV27
CASSLTISYPNQPQHF TGTGCCAGCAGTCTTACGATCTCCTACCCTAATCAGCCCCAGCATTTT NA 16 NA TRBJ1-5 TRBV28
CSARWGGDEKLFF TGCAGTGCTAGGTGGGGAGGGGATGAAAAACTGTTTTTT NA 13 many TRBJ1-4 TRBV20-1
CASTLGHSTDTQYF TGTGCCAGCACCCTGGGACATAGCACAGATACGCAGTATTTT NA 14 NA TRBJ2-3 TRBV12-3/TRBV12-4
CSARWGDTEAFF TGCAGTGCTAGATGGGGGGACACTGAAGCTTTCTTT NA 12 many TRBJ1-1 TRBV20-1
CASSLIVRETQYF TGTGCCAGCAGCTTAATCGTCCGGGAGACCCAGTACTTC NA 13 many TRBJ2-5 TRBV7-2
CSVGAAVTGELFF TGCAGCGTTGGGGCGGCTGTGACCGGGGAGCTGTTTTTT NA 13 many TRBJ2-2 TRBV29-1
CASSQGQGISEQYF TGTGCCAGCAGCCAGGGACAGGGAATCTCCGAGCAGTACTTC TRBD1 14 many TRBJ2-7 TRBV7-3
CSASLPGSDNEQFF TGCAGTGCTAGCCTCCCAGGGTCGGACAATGAGCAGTTCTTC NA 14 many TRBJ2-1 TRBV20-1
CASTTRTGVSTDTQYF TGTGCCAGCACCACCCGGACAGGGGTTAGCACAGATACGCAGTATTTT TRBD1 16 few TRBJ2-3 TRBV12-3/TRBV12-4
CASSFGRGGTEAFF TGTGCCAGCAGTTTTGGGCGGGGAGGCACTGAAGCTTTCTTT NA 14 many TRBJ1-1 TRBV5-6
CSARRPGQATEAFF TGCAGTGCCAGAAGACCGGGGCAGGCCACTGAAGCTTTCTTT NA 14 many TRBJ1-1 TRBV20-1
CASSLTPYNEPFF TGTGCCAGCAGCTTAACGCCGTACAATGAGCCGTTCTTC NA 13 NA TRBJ2-1 TRBV7-2
CASSLGAGESYEQYF TGCGCCAGCAGCTTGGGAGCGGGGGAGTCCTACGAGCAGTACTTC TRBD2 15 NA TRBJ2-7 TRBV5-1
CATSQSGYGYTF TGTGCCACCAGCCAATCGGGCTATGGCTACACCTTC NA 12 many TRBJ1-2 TRBV24-1
CASSLAAREAEAFF TGTGCCAGCAGCTTAGCGGCGAGGGAGGCTGAAGCTTTCTTT NA 14 few TRBJ1-1 TRBV7-8
CSAVGTSGGAYNEQFF TGCAGTGCCGTCGGGACTAGCGGGGGAGCCTACAATGAGCAGTTCTTC TRBD2 16 NA TRBJ2-1 TRBV20-1
CSVASGGPTDTQYF TGCAGCGTGGCCTCGGGGGGGCCTACAGATACGCAGTATTTT TRBD2 14 NA TRBJ2-3 TRBV29-1
CATFRTGAVYGYTF TGTGCCACTTTCCGGACAGGGGCGGTTTATGGCTACACCTTC TRBD1 14 many TRBJ1-2 TRBV6-5
CASSLADWNYGYTF TGCGCCAGCAGCTTGGCCGACTGGAACTATGGCTACACCTTC NA 14 few TRBJ1-2 TRBV5-1
CASSEAHTPDSSTDTQYF TGTGCCAGCAGTGAAGCGCATACTCCCGACTCCAGCACAGATACGCAGTATTTT NA 18 NA TRBJ2-3 TRBV2
CASSPGAYGYTF TGTGCCAGCAGCCCTGGGGCCTATGGCTACACCTTC NA 12 many TRBJ1-2 TRBV7-2
CASSPPTQLNTEAFF TGCGCCAGCAGCCCGCCGACCCAGTTGAACACTGAAGCTTTCTTT NA 15 few TRBJ1-1 TRBV5-1
CSARRPTNEKLFF TGCAGTGCTAGACGGCCAACTAATGAAAAACTGTTTTTT NA 13 many TRBJ1-4 TRBV20-1
CATQERGFPRDTQYF TGTGCCACCCAAGAGAGGGGGTTCCCTCGGGATACGCAGTATTTT NA 15 few TRBJ2-3 TRBV6-4
CASSFIDRGSEAFF TGTGCCAGCAGCTTTATTGACAGGGGGTCGGAAGCTTTCTTT TRBD1 14 NA TRBJ1-1 TRBV7-9
CASSLGLAGGLRDTQYF TGCGCCAGCAGCTTGGGACTAGCGGGGGGGCTGAGAGATACGCAGTATTTT TRBD2 17 NA TRBJ2-3 TRBV5-1
CASSLTGGLDTQYF TGTGCCAGCAGCTTAACGGGGGGGCTAGATACGCAGTATTTT TRBD2 14 few TRBJ2-3 TRBV7-9
CAITDTRTDTQYF TGTGCCATCACGGACACGCGCACAGATACGCAGTATTTT NA 13 many TRBJ2-3 TRBV10-3
CASTAGTTTYEQYF TGTGCCAGCACAGCGGGCACTACCACCTACGAGCAGTACTTC NA 14 NA TRBJ2-7 TRBV6-1
CASSSMLGGRGETQYF TGTGCCAGCAGCTCCATGCTCGGGGGGCGCGGCGAGACCCAGTACTTC NA 16 many TRBJ2-5 TRBV5-5
CASSLALGANTDTQYF TGTGCCAGCAGCTTAGCGCTGGGGGCCAACACAGATACGCAGTATTTT NA 16 NA TRBJ2-3 TRBV7-2
CASSLRWAGVETQYF TGTGCCAGCAGCTTACGGTGGGCAGGGGTAGAGACCCAGTACTTC NA 15 many TRBJ2-5 TRBV7-2
CASSPPKGGGNEQFF TGTGCCAGCAGTCCTCCTAAGGGGGGGGGGAATGAGCAGTTCTTC NA 15 many TRBJ2-1 TRBV6-5
CATSRVSGGELFF TGTGCCACCAGCAGAGTCTCGGGGGGGGAACTGTTTTTT NA 13 few TRBJ1-4 TRBV15
CSARGVDEQFF TGCAGTGCTAGAGGGGTGGATGAGCAGTTCTTC NA 11 few TRBJ2-1 TRBV20-1
CASSLGTASDTQYF TGCGCCAGCAGCTTGGGGACAGCCTCAGATACGCAGTATTTT NA 14 NA TRBJ2-3 TRBV5-1
CASSYGGGQYEQYF TGTGCCAGCAGTTACGGGGGGGGACAATACGAGCAGTACTTC NA 14 few TRBJ2-7 TRBV6-5
CSAPTEAKNIQYF TGCAGTGCCCCGACAGAAGCCAAAAACATTCAGTACTTC NA 13 few TRBJ2-4 TRBV20-1
CASSLDQGRMAFF TGCGCCAGCAGCTTGGATCAGGGGCGGATGGCTTTCTTT NA 13 NA TRBJ1-1 TRBV5-1
CASSSPGQGFNGYTF TGTGCCAGCAGCTCACCGGGACAGGGGTTTAATGGCTACACCTTC TRBD1 15 NA TRBJ1-2 TRBV5-6
CASSLVPGLGEKLFF TGTGCCAGCAGCTTAGTACCGGGATTAGGGGAAAAACTGTTTTTT NA 15 NA TRBJ1-4 TRBV11-1
CSARQTATNEKLFF TGCAGTGCTAGACAAACTGCAACTAATGAAAAACTGTTTTTT NA 14 many TRBJ1-4 TRBV20-1
CASSQEGGQTQYF TGCGCCAGCAGCCAAGAGGGGGGGCAGACCCAGTACTTC NA 13 NA TRBJ2-5 TRBV4-1
CSVPSGARYKTQYF TGCAGCGTTCCGAGCGGGGCCAGGTATAAGACCCAGTACTTC TRBD2 14 many TRBJ2-5 TRBV29-1